These T cell receptor beta chains were read from a single sample in a study of PD-1 blockade in classical Hodgkin lymphoma. Libraries were prepared by immunoSEQ multiplex PCR; TCRdb keeps only in-frame clonotypes and omits some of them. The table includes some 53,000 clones, roughly 86% detected once. The sequences come from peripheral blood mononuclear cells (PBMCs), collected before the fourth cycle of nivolumab. The receptor source for this set is a human donor with classical Hodgkin lymphoma. Each CDR3 is given with its conserved first and last residue. D genes are given only for firm matches. Rows give clone size only sometimes, using once, few, many, or a class for an expanded clone.

v_gene	abundance	d_gene	len	j_gene	CDR3nt	CDR3aa
TRBV11-2	.	.	14	TRBJ1-3	TGTGCCAGTAGCCCCCAGGGATTTGGAAACACCATATATTTT	CASSPQGFGNTIYF
TRBV7-9	.	TRBD2	17	TRBJ2-1	TGTGCCAGCAGCCCCGTGATGGTAGCGGGAGAGGGCAATGAGCAGTTCTTC	CASSPVMVAGEGNEQFF
TRBV4-3	.	.	15	TRBJ2-1	TGCGCCAGCAGCCAAGAGGGCGGGGCCCACAATGAGCAGTTCTTC	CASSQEGGAHNEQFF
TRBV20-1	.	.	11	TRBJ2-2	TGCAGTGCTCGAAGGACCGGGGAGCTGTTTTTT	CSARRTGELFF
TRBV5-6	.	.	15	TRBJ2-6	TGTGCCAGCAGCTTGGCCATCGGGGGGGCCAACGTCCTGACTTTC	CASSLAIGGANVLTF
TRBV9	few	.	15	TRBJ2-2	TGTGCCAGCAGCGTAGTCGGGGGGAACACCGGGGAGCTGTTTTTT	CASSVVGGNTGELFF
TRBV4-1	.	.	16	TRBJ1-2	TGCGCCAGCAGCCAAGATAGGGCCATTCAAGTCTATGGCTACACCTTC	CASSQDRAIQVYGYTF
TRBV29-1	.	TRBD2	14	TRBJ2-7	TGCAGCGTCCTTAGCGGGAGGTCCTCCTACGAGCAGTACTTC	CSVLSGRSSYEQYF
TRBV19	.	.	14	TRBJ2-2	TGTGCCAGTAGTATCGGGGATAGAACCGGGGAGCTGTTTTTT	CASSIGDRTGELFF
TRBV5-4	.	.	13	TRBJ2-2	TGTGCCAGCAGCTTGTTGGAGCGCCGGGAGCTGTTTTTT	CASSLLERRELFF
TRBV28	.	.	13	TRBJ2-2	TGTGCCAGCAGCCTAGGGTACGCCGGGGAGCTGTTTTTT	CASSLGYAGELFF
TRBV28	.	TRBD1	14	TRBJ2-5	TGTGCCAGCAGGCTGACAGGGGGCCTAGAGACCCAGTACTTC	CASRLTGGLETQYF
TRBV5-1	.	TRBD2	15	TRBJ2-1	TGCGCCAGCAGCTTGATGAGCGGGAGGTACAATGAGCAGTTCTTC	CASSLMSGRYNEQFF
TRBV5-1	.	TRBD1	16	TRBJ2-1	TGCGCCAGCAGCCGGTCCGGGACAGTCTCCTACAATGAGCAGTTCTTC	CASSRSGTVSYNEQFF
TRBV28	.	.	12	TRBJ2-7	TGTGCCAGCAGTTTAGGGGGGTACGAGCAGTACTTC	CASSLGGYEQYF
TRBV7-8	.	TRBD1	15	TRBJ1-1	TGTGCCAGCAGCCCGGGACAGGGGAGGGACACTGAAGCTTTCTTT	CASSPGQGRDTEAFF
TRBV2	.	.	11	TRBJ2-5	TGTGCCAGCAGACCTAGGGTGGCCCAGTACTTC	CASRPRVAQYF
TRBV5-1	.	.	14	TRBJ2-2	TGCGCCAGCAGTACGGACGGAAACACCGGGGAGCTGTTTTTT	CASSTDGNTGELFF
TRBV6-5	.	.	15	TRBJ2-3	TGTGCCAGCAGTTACGATCCGGGACTCCCGACAGTCCAGTATTTT	CASSYDPGLPTVQYF
TRBV6-6	once	.	15	TRBJ2-3	TGTGCCAGCAGGCAACGCCATACAGGGTCAGATACGCAGTATTTT	CASRQRHTGSDTQYF
TRBV19	.	.	15	TRBJ1-1	TGTGCCAGTAGTATAGATCATACAGGGACCACTGAAGCTTTCTTT	CASSIDHTGTTEAFF
TRBV7-9	.	.	13	TRBJ2-2	TGTGCCAGCAGCACCCGGGACACCGGGGAGCTGTTTTTT	CASSTRDTGELFF
TRBV7-3	.	.	15	TRBJ2-3	TGTGCCAGCAGCAACCAGGGGGGTAGCACAGATACGCAGTATTTT	CASSNQGGSTDTQYF
TRBV29-1	.	TRBD1	15	TRBJ1-4	TGCAGCGTTGAATGGGAGGCAAGGGGGCTGGAAAAACTGTTTTTT	CSVEWEARGLEKLFF
TRBV29-1	.	.	12	TRBJ1-2	TGCAGCGTTGACCTGGGGATCTATGGCTACACCTTC	CSVDLGIYGYTF
TRBV2	.	.	13	TRBJ2-3	TGTGCCAGCAGTGGGGGACTCACAGATACGCAGTATTTT	CASSGGLTDTQYF
TRBV27	.	TRBD1	15	TRBJ1-6	TGTGCCAGCAGTCCGTGGGACAGGGCCGATTCACCCCTCCACTTT	CASSPWDRADSPLHF